This is a list of T cell receptor beta chains from one sample in a study of blood T cells in healthy people across ages. TCRdb recomputed calls from the 5' RACE reads with MiXCR, one row per CDR3 protein. The sample yields some 1,800,000 distinct CDR3 sequences, roughly two fifths seen once. Sequencing was done on a sample of blood. The receptors were gathered from a human donor in good health. The CDR3 runs from the conserved cysteine through the conserved F or W. The D gene is left open where the match is weak. The size field is filled for only some rows; it gives once, few, many or a size class.

v_gene	d_gene	j_gene	abundance	CDR3aa	CDR3nt
TRBV20-1	-	TRBJ2-3	-	CSAKLPGGSDTQYF	TGCAGTGCAAAACTTCCCGGGGGTTCAGATACGCAGTATTTT
TRBV20-1	-	TRBJ1-5	few	CSARDWAGNEKEPQHF	TGCAGTGCTAGAGATTGGGCAGGGAACGAAAAGGAGCCCCAGCATTTT
TRBV5-6	-	TRBJ1-1	few	CASSPGMYTEAFF	TGTGCCAGCAGCCCGGGGATGTACACTGAAGCTTTCTTT
TRBV7-2	-	TRBJ2-7	few	CASSYYPFSEQYF	TGTGCCAGCAGCTATTACCCCTTCAGCGAGCAGTACTTC
TRBV11-3	-	TRBJ2-2	-	CASSLLGSVGTGELFF	TGTGCCAGCAGCTTACTGGGGTCGGTTGGCACCGGGGAGCTGTTTTTT
TRBV28	-	TRBJ2-7	few	CASFGGTETYEQYF	TGTGCCAGTTTTGGCGGGACAGAGACCTACGAGCAGTACTTC
TRBV5-1	-	TRBJ1-6	-	CASSLTTGYSPLHF	TGCGCCAGCAGCTTGACGACAGGTTATTCACCCCTCCACTTT
TRBV7-2	-	TRBJ1-2	few	CASSLARTSNYGYTF	TGTGCCAGCAGCTTAGCCAGGACCTCTAACTATGGCTACACCTTC
TRBV11-2	TRBD2	TRBJ2-5	-	CASSLDPLAGGRETQYF	TGTGCCAGCAGCTTAGACCCCCTAGCGGGGGGGCGGGAGACCCAGTACTTC
TRBV20-1	TRBD2	TRBJ2-5	once	CSATRLAGNHNEQYF	TGCAGTGCAACAAGACTAGCGGGAAATCATAATGAGCAGTACTTC
TRBV6-2/TRBV6-3	TRBD1	TRBJ2-7	-	CASSYQGQGGYEQYF	TGTGCCAGCAGTTACCAGGGACAGGGCGGTTACGAGCAGTACTTC
TRBV12-3/TRBV12-4	TRBD1	TRBJ1-3	-	CASSLRGQGSGNTIYF	TGTGCCAGCAGTTTAAGGGGACAGGGCTCTGGAAACACCATATATTTT
TRBV29-1	TRBD2	TRBJ2-1	many	CSARASSGGLSSYNEQFF	TGCAGCGCTAGGGCATCTAGCGGGGGGCTCAGCTCCTACAATGAGCAGTTCTTC
TRBV7-2	-	TRBJ1-2	few	CASSLPRVWGSANGYTF	TGTGCCAGCAGCTTGCCCCGGGTTTGGGGATCGGCCAATGGCTACACCTTC
TRBV20-1	-	TRBJ2-1	-	CSARDQVWYNEQFF	TGCAGTGCTAGAGACCAGGTTTGGTACAATGAGCAGTTCTTC
TRBV7-9	TRBD2	TRBJ2-5	-	CASSSTMVAGGTQYF	TGTGCCAGCAGCTCTACGATGGTAGCGGGGGGGACCCAGTACTTC
TRBV20-1	TRBD1	TRBJ1-2	few	CSAWTGAGYGYTF	TGCAGTGCCTGGACAGGGGCGGGCTATGGCTACACCTTC
TRBV6-5	-	TRBJ1-1	-	CASTSGAGNEAFF	TGTGCCAGCACTTCTGGGGCAGGGAATGAAGCTTTCTTT
TRBV5-1	TRBD1	TRBJ1-2	few	CASSWRDRGHEDGYTF	TGCGCCAGCAGCTGGAGGGACAGGGGGCATGAGGATGGCTACACCTTC
TRBV19	-	TRBJ2-5	-	CASSIRGRETQYF	TGTGCCAGTAGTATAAGAGGGCGAGAGACCCAGTACTTC
TRBV20-1	TRBD1	TRBJ1-2	few	CSAGQGDYYGYTF	TGCAGTGCCGGGCAGGGGGATTACTATGGCTACACCTTC
TRBV5-1	-	TRBJ2-2	few	CASSLYGATGELFF	TGCGCCAGCAGCTTGTACGGGGCTACCGGGGAGCTGTTTTTT
TRBV12-3/TRBV12-4	-	TRBJ2-3	-	CASSWTAPGDTQYF	TGTGCCAGCAGTTGGACAGCCCCTGGCGATACGCAGTATTTT
TRBV20-1	-	TRBJ1-5	-	CSAMSAGEVQPQHF	TGCAGTGCTATGTCGGCAGGGGAGGTTCAGCCCCAGCATTTT
TRBV10-3	TRBD1	TRBJ2-3	-	CAIGIGGAGTDTQYF	TGTGCCATCGGCATAGGGGGCGCAGGGACAGATACGCAGTATTTT
TRBV20-1	-	TRBJ2-7	-	CSAAYNPYEQYF	TGCAGTGCAGCGTACAATCCCTACGAGCAGTACTTC
TRBV15	-	TRBJ1-1	-	CATSIGNRENTEAFF	TGTGCCACCAGCATAGGTAACCGAGAGAACACTGAAGCTTTCTTT
TRBV9	-	TRBJ2-3	few	CASSGASGTDTQYF	TGTGCCAGCAGTGGGGCTAGCGGCACAGATACGCAGTATTTT
TRBV5-1	-	TRBJ2-5	few	CASTIDGGAETQYF	TGCGCCAGCACCATTGACGGAGGGGCAGAGACCCAGTACTTC
TRBV12-3/TRBV12-4	-	TRBJ2-3	-	CASVLSGTFSTDTQYF	TGTGCCAGTGTTCTCAGCGGAACTTTTAGCACAGATACGCAGTATTTT
TRBV11-1	-	TRBJ2-5	few	CAGSAPTQGETQYF	TGTGCCGGCAGCGCTCCTACGCAAGGAGAGACCCAGTACTTC
TRBV9	-	TRBJ2-1	-	CANSPRGGGYNEQFF	TGTGCCAACAGCCCAAGAGGAGGGGGGTACAATGAGCAGTTCTTC
TRBV5-1	-	TRBJ2-3	-	CASSPRQARTDTQYF	TGCGCCAGCAGCCCGAGACAGGCCCGCACAGATACGCAGTATTTT
TRBV28	-	TRBJ1-2	-	CASSPPWGHGYTF	TGTGCCAGCAGCCCACCCTGGGGTCATGGCTACACCTTC
TRBV9	TRBD1	TRBJ1-1	-	CASSRRQGPSPDTEAFF	TGTGCCAGCAGCCGTAGACAGGGGCCATCCCCGGACACTGAAGCTTTCTTT
TRBV29-1	TRBD2	TRBJ2-1	many	CSVEAGGEQFF	TGCAGCGTTGAAGCGGGAGGGGAGCAGTTCTTC
TRBV7-2	-	TRBJ2-7	once	CAGSFSSSYEQYF	TGTGCCGGCAGCTTCTCCAGCTCCTACGAGCAGTACTTC
TRBV15	-	TRBJ1-2	-	CATPAAPGADGYTF	TGTGCCACGCCAGCGGCTCCGGGGGCGGATGGCTACACCTTC
TRBV6-5	-	TRBJ2-7	-	CATPGENPYEQYF	TGTGCCACCCCCGGAGAAAATCCCTACGAGCAGTACTTC
TRBV4-2	TRBD2	TRBJ2-3	-	CASSQDPTSGGIASTDTQYF	TGTGCCAGCAGCCAAGACCCCACTAGCGGGGGCATCGCTAGCACAGATACGCAGTATTTT
TRBV5-5	-	TRBJ1-4	-	CASSFPGKLFF	TGTGCCAGCAGCTTCCCGGGAAAACTGTTTTTT
TRBV4-2	-	TRBJ1-2	-	CASSQERGQWDGYTF	TGTGCCAGCAGCCAAGAGAGAGGACAGTGGGATGGCTACACCTTC
TRBV20-1	-	TRBJ2-2	-	CSAVGGANTGELFF	TGCAGTGCAGTGGGGGGCGCGAACACCGGGGAGCTGTTTTTT
TRBV27	TRBD1	TRBJ2-7	-	CASATRWDRPYEQYF	TGTGCCAGCGCGACCCGTTGGGACAGGCCATACGAGCAGTACTTC
TRBV4-1	TRBD1	TRBJ2-5	many	CASSLLSEGQGTQYF	TGCGCCAGCAGCCTGTTAAGCGAGGGACAGGGGACCCAGTACTTC
TRBV9	TRBD2	TRBJ2-5	-	CASSVGGSGGLQETQYF	TGTGCCAGCAGCGTAGGAGGTAGCGGGGGGCTTCAAGAGACCCAGTACTTC